This T cell receptor beta chain originates from a study of blood T cell repertoires in COVID-19. Turning to the study itself: Acute and convalescent COVID-19 specimens originated in the United States, Italy and Spain.

The CDR3 is 13 amino acids. V was pared by 5 bases and J by 9 bases, with 17 bases between. Germline V CDR1 and CDR2: SSHAT, FNYEAQ (reference sequence). Libraries were prepared by immunoSEQ multiplex PCR; TCRdb keeps only in-frame clonotypes and omits some of them. The top ten clones hold roughly 8.3% of a sample with around 150,000 clones, approximately 80% of them seen once. The material sequenced was peripheral blood. The clonotype comes from a man aged 55 to 70 with acute or convalescent COVID-19. The chain couples TRBV7-7 to TRBJ2-7, with D maybe TRBD1 (5 bases). In DNA form, the CDR3 reads TGTGCCAGCAGCATGGACAAGGGTGGCGTGCAGTACTTC. This sequence encodes CASSMDKGGVQYF.